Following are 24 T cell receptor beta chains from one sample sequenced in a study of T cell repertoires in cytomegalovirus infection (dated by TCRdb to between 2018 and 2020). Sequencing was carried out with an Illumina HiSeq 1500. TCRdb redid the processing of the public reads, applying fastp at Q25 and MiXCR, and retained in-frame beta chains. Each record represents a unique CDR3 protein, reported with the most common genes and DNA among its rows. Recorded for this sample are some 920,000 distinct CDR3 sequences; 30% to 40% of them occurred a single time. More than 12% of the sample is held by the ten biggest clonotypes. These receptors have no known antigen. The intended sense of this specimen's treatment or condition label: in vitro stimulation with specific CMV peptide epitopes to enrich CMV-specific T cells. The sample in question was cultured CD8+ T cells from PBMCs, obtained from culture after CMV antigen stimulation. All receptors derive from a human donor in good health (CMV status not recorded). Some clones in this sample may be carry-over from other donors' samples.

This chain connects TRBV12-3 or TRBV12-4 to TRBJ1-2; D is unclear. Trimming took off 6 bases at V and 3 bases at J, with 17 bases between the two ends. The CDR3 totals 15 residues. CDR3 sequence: CASSRSWGQDYGYTF. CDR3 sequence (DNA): TGTGCCAGCAGCCGTAGCTGGGGTCAGGACTATGGCTACACCTTC.

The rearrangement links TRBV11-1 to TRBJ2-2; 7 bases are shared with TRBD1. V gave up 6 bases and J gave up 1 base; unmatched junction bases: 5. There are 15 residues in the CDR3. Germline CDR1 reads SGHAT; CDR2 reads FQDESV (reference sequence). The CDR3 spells CASRIGQENTGELFF. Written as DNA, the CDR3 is TGTGCCAGCAGGATTGGACAGGAGAACACCGGGGAGCTGTTTTTT. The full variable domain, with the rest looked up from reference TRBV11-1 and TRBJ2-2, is EAEVAQSPRYKITEKSQAVAFWCDPISGHATLYWYRQILGQGPELLVQFQDESVVDDSQLPKDRFSAERLKGVDSTLKIQPAELGDSAMYLCASRIGQENTGELFFGEGSRLTVL.

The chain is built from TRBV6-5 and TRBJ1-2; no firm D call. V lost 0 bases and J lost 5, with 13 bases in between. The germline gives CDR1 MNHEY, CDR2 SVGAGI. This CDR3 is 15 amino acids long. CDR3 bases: TGTGCCAGCAGTTACTCGGCGGGCCAATATTATGGCTACACCTTC. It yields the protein CASSYSAGQYYGYTF.

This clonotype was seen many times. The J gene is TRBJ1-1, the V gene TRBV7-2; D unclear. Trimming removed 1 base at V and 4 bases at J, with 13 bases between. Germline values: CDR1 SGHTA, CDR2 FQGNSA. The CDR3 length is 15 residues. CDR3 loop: CASSLGQSNGTEAFF. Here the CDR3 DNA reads TGTGCCAGCAGCTTAGGTCAGTCTAATGGCACTGAAGCTTTCTTT.

CDR3 DNA sequence: TGCGCCAGCAGCCAAGATACGGGAGCCTACACCGGGGAGCTGTTTTTT. It translates to CASSQDTGAYTGELFF. The chain couples TRBV4-3 to TRBJ2-2; D perhaps matches TRBD2 (6 bases). Per the germline V gene, CDR1 is LGHNA and CDR2 is YSLEER. The CDR3 sequence is 16 residues long. Trimming removed 0 bases from V and 3 bases from J, with 11 bases in between.

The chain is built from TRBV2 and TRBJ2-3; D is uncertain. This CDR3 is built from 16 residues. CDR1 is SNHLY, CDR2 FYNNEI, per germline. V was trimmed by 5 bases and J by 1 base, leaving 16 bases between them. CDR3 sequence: CASSSPTVVGTDTQYF. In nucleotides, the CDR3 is TGTGCCAGCAGTTCACCGACGGTCGTTGGCACAGATACGCAGTATTTT. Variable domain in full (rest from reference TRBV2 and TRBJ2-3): EPEVTQTPSHQVTQMGQEVILRCVPISNHLYFYWYRQILGQKVEFLVSFYNNEISEKSEIFDDQFSVERPDGSNFTLKIRSTKLEDSAMYFCASSSPTVVGTDTQYFGPGTRLTVL.

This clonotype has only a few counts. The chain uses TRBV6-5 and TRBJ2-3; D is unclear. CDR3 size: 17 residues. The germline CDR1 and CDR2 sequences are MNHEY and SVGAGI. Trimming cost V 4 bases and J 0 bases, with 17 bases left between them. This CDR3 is CASSSFVEPPSTDTQYF. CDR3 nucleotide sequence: TGTGCCAGCAGTTCTTTCGTGGAGCCACCTAGCACAGATACGCAGTATTTT.

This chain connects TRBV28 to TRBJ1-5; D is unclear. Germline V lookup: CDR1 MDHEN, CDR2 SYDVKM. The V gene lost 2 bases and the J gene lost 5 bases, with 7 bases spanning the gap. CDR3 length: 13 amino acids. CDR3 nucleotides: TGTGCCAGCAGTTTACATCCTTATCAGCCCCAGCATTTT. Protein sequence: CASSLHPYQPQHF.

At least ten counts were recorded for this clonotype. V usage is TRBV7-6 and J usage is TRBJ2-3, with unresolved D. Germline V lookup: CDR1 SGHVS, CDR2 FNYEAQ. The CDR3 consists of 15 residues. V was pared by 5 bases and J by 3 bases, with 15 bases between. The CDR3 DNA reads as TGTGCCAGCAGCCTTACGTCCCGGCAGACAGATACGCAGTATTTT. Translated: CASSLTSRQTDTQYF.

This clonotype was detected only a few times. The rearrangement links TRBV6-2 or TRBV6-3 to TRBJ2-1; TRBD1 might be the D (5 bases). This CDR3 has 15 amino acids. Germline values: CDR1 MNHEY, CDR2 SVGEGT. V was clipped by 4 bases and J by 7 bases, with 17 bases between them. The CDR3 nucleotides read TGTGCCAGCAGTTCCCCCGAAGAAAGGGGAAATGAGCAGTTCTTC. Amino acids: CASSSPEERGNEQFF.

The CDR3 DNA follows: TGTGCCAGCATTGGGGGACAGACCTACGAGCAGTACGTC. Its protein product is CASIGGQTYEQYV. This sequence joins TRBV2 and TRBJ2-7, with 7 bases fitting TRBD1. The germline CDR1 and CDR2 sequences are SNHLY and FYNNEI. The CDR3 spans 13 residues. With 7 bases clipped from V and 2 bases from J, the junction kept 5 bases outside the gene matches.

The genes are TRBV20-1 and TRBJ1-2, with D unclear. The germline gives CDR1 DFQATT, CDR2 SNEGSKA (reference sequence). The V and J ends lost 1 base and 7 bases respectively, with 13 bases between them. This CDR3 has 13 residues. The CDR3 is CSARGSPRSGYTF. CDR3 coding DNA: TGCAGTGCTAGAGGAAGCCCTAGGAGTGGCTACACCTTC.

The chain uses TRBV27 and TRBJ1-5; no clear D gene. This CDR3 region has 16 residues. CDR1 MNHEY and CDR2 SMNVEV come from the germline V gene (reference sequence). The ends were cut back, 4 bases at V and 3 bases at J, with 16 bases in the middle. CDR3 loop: CASSSTPWEYNQPQHF. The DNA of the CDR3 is TGTGCCAGCAGTTCGACACCCTGGGAATACAATCAGCCCCAGCATTTT.

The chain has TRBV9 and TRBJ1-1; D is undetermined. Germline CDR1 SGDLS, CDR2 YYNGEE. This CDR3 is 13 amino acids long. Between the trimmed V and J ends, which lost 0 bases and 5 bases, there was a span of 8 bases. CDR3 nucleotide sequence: TGTGCCAGCAGCGTAGCTTTTGGTACTGAAGCTTTCTTT. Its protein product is CASSVAFGTEAFF.

The CDR3, as DNA: TGTGCCAGCAGCGTTAGCGGGGGAGACCAAGAGACCCAGTACTTC. Translating gives CASSVSGGDQETQYF. The chain joins TRBV13 to TRBJ2-5, with TRBD2 matching over 9 bases. This CDR3 is 15 amino acids long. Germline V gene data show CDR1 as PRHDT and CDR2 as FYEKMQ (reference sequence). V shed 5 bases, J shed 0 bases, and the junction held 4 bases outside the gene matches.

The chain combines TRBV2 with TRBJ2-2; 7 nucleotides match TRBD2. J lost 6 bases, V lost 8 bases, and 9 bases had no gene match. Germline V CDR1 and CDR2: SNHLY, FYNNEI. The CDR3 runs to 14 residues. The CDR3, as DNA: TGTGCCAGCGGTTGGCGGGGGAGGGCCGGGGAGCTGTTTTTT. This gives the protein CASGWRGRAGELFF.

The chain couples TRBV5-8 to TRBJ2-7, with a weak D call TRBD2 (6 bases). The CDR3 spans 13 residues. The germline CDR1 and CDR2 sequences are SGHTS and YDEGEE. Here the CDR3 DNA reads TGTGCCAGCAGCTTCACGGCGGGGTACGAGCAGTACGTT. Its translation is CASSFTAGYEQYV.

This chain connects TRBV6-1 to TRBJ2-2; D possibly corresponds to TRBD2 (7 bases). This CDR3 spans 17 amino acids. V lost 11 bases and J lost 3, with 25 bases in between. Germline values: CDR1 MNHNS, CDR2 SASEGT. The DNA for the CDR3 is TGTGCCGGGCCGGGGGGAGGGGGGGGAATGTACACCGGGGAGCTGTTTTTT. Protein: CAGPGGGGGMYTGELFF.

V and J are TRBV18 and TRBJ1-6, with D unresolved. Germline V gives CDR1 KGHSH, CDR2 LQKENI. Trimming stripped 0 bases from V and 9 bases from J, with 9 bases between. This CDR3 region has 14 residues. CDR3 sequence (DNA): TGTGCCAGCTCACCACCGGGTGTGGTTTCACCCCTCCACTTT. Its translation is CASSPPGVVSPLHF.

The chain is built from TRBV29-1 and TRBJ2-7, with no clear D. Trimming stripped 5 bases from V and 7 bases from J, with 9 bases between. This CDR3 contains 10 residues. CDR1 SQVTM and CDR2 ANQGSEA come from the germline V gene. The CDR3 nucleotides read TGCAGCGTTCAACATAATGAGCAGTACTTC. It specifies CSVQHNEQYF.

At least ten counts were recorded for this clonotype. The CDR3 sequence: CASSRLEYTEAFF. The CDR3 bases are TGTGCCAGCAGTAGATTAGAGTACACTGAAGCTTTCTTT. The rearrangement uses TRBV28 and TRBJ1-1; D call uncertain. The ends were cut back, 5 bases at V and 3 bases at J, with 10 bases in the middle. The CDR3 sequence is 13 residues long. Germline V gene sequence: CDR1 MDHEN, CDR2 SYDVKM.

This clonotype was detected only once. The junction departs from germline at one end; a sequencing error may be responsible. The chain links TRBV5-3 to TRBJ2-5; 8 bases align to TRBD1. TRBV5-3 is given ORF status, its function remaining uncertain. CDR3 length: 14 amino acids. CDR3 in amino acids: CASSLADREETQYF. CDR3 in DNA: TGTGCCAGCAGCTTGGCGGACAGGGAAGAGACCCAGTACTTC.

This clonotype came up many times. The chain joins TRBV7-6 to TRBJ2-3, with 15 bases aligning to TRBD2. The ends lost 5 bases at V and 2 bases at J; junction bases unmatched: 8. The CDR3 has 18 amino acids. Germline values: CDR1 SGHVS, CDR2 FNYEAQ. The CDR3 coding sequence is TGTGCCAGCAGCCCGGGGACTAGCGGGGGGCCCGACACAGATACGCAGTATTTT. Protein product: CASSPGTSGGPDTDTQYF.

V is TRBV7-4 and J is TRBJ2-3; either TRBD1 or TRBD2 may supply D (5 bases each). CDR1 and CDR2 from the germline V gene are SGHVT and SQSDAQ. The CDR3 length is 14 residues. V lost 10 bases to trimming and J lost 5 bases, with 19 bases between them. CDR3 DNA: TGTGCCACCGAGACCCGGGGCTGGGGAGATACGCAGTATTTT. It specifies CATETRGWGDTQYF. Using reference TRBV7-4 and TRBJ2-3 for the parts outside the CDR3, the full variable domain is GAGVSQSPRYKVAKRGRDVALRCDSISGHVTLYWYRQTLGQGSEVLTYSQSDAQRDKSGRPSGRFSAERPERSVSTLKIQRTEQGDSAVYLCATETRGWGDTQYFGPGTRLTVL.